The 26 T cell receptor beta chains presented below share a single source sample, sequenced in a study of blood T cell repertoires in COVID-19. Clones were read by immunoSEQ multiplex PCR, and TCRdb kept only the in-frame ones, dropping some. The sample contains approximately 280,000 clones, roughly 85% of which appear only once. The sequencing sample was made of peripheral blood. Receptors originate from a middle-aged man with active or convalescent COVID-19.

The chain is built from TRBV7-9 and TRBJ2-3; TRBD2 matches 8 bases. CDR3 length: 15 residues. J lost 1 base, V lost 5 bases, and 5 bases had no gene match. The germline V gene has CDR1 SEHNR and CDR2 FQNEAQ (reference sequence). In nucleotides, the CDR3 is TGTGCCAGCAGCCTCCCGACTAGCGGCACAGATACGCAGTATTTT. It yields the protein CASSLPTSGTDTQYF.

The chain combines TRBV10-3 with TRBJ2-7; 7 bases map to TRBD1. CDR3 length: 12 residues. After removal of 7 bases from V and 6 bases from J, the junction contained 6 bases not matched to a gene. Per germline, CDR1 ENHRY and CDR2 SYGVKD. The CDR3 loop is CAITGDRAEQYF. In DNA, the CDR3 is TGTGCCATCACCGGAGACAGGGCCGAGCAGTACTTC.

This sequence joins TRBV27 and TRBJ1-5; D perhaps matches TRBD1 (5 bases). V shed 6 bases and J shed 1 base, with 10 bases lying between them. CDR1 is MNHEY, CDR2 SMNVEV, per germline (reference sequence). This CDR3 comprises 14 residues. CDR3: CASSRGESNQPQHF. The CDR3 DNA is TGTGCCAGCAGCCGGGGGGAGAGCAATCAGCCCCAGCATTTT.

The chain links TRBV12-3 or TRBV12-4 to TRBJ1-1; D remains ambiguous. The V end lost 5 bases, the J end lost 10 bases, and 14 bases lay between the germline ends. The length of the CDR3 is 12 residues. The chain's CDR3 is CASSLAGNIAFF. The DNA for the CDR3 is TGTGCCAGCAGTCTTGCCGGGAACATAGCTTTCTTT.

The gene calls are TRBV4-1 and TRBJ2-7; 11 bases match TRBD2. Germline values: CDR1 MGHRA, CDR2 YSYEKL. The V gene end was trimmed by 3 bases and the J gene end by 3 bases; junction bases not matched to a gene: 10. The CDR3 is 17 amino acids. In DNA, the CDR3 is TGCGCCAGCAGCCAGATCCCCCTAGCGGGAGGAGGCTACGAGCAGTACTTC. Protein product: CASSQIPLAGGGYEQYF.

This clone has just a few counts. The chain carries TRBV13 and TRBJ1-1; unclear D gene. Looked up from germline, CDR1 is PRHDT and CDR2 is FYEKMQ (reference sequence). Trimming removed 0 bases at V and 0 bases at J, with 5 bases between. The CDR3 runs to 14 residues. The CDR3 reads CASSLGEMNTEAFF. The DNA for the CDR3 is TGTGCCAGCAGCTTAGGAGAGATGAACACTGAAGCTTTCTTT.

The chain recombines TRBV6-2 or TRBV6-3 with TRBJ2-3; 11 nucleotides align to TRBD2. V lost 3 bases and J lost 3; bases outside the gene matches: 2. Germline V CDR1 and CDR2: MNHEY, SVGEGT. The CDR3 is 15 amino acids. The CDR3 coding sequence is TGTGCCAGCAGTTATAGCGGGAGGGATACAGATACGCAGTATTTT. Translated, it gives CASSYSGRDTDTQYF.

This chain uses TRBV27 with TRBJ1-2; TRBD1 agrees at 9 bases. Germline V gene data show CDR1 as MNHEY and CDR2 as SMNVEV (reference sequence). Germline trimming cut 3 bases from V and 2 bases from J; bases unmatched to any gene: 7. This CDR3 contains 16 residues. The CDR3: CASSFTGQGRNYGYTF. CDR3 DNA sequence: TGTGCCAGCAGTTTTACGGGACAGGGCAGAAACTATGGCTACACCTTC.

The chain joins TRBV19 to TRBJ1-5, with 7 bases matching TRBD1. J gave up 3 bases and V 5 bases, and 4 bases lay outside the gene matches. Looked up from germline, CDR1 is LNHDA and CDR2 is SQIVND (reference sequence). This CDR3 is 14 amino acids long. The CDR3 spells CASSPRGSNQPQHF. As DNA, the CDR3 is TGTGCCAGTAGTCCCAGGGGGTCCAATCAGCCCCAGCATTTT.

The chain recombines TRBV3-1 (or the pseudogene TRBV3-2) with TRBJ1-6; 7 nucleotides align to TRBD1. The V gene end was trimmed by 4 bases and the J gene end by 5 bases; junction bases not matched to a gene: 2. From germline, CDR1 is LGHDT and CDR2 YNNKEL (reference sequence). CDR3 length equals 14 residues. The CDR3 DNA reads TGTGCCAGCAGCCGGGGACAGAATAATTCACCCCTCCACTTT. Amino acids: CASSRGQNNSPLHF.

This sequence joins TRBV6-2 or TRBV6-3 and TRBJ1-1; possibly TRBD1 for D (6 bases). Looked up from germline, CDR1 is MNHEY and CDR2 is SVGEGT. There are 16 residues in the CDR3. Trimming stripped 0 bases from V and 6 bases from J, with 17 bases between. CDR3 nucleotide sequence: TGTGCCAGCAGTTACTCCCGACAGTCCAAGGGGGCTGAAGCTTTCTTT. Protein product: CASSYSRQSKGAEAFF.

This rearrangement joins TRBV6-1 to TRBJ2-4; 7 bases are shared with TRBD1. This CDR3 has 17 residues. Per the germline V gene, CDR1 is MNHNS and CDR2 is SASEGT. Trimming at V came to 3 bases and at J to 6 bases, leaving 14 bases not matched to a gene. The CDR3 DNA reads TGTGCCAGCAGTGAGAAGGTACCCGGGACAGCTAGAAACATTCAGTACTTC. It specifies CASSEKVPGTARNIQYF.

The chain joins TRBV18 to TRBJ2-3, with 12 positions matching TRBD2. This CDR3 is built from 16 residues. V lost 3 bases and J lost 3; bases outside the gene matches: 4. Germline V lookup: CDR1 KGHSH, CDR2 LQKENI. The CDR3 bases are TGTGCCAGCTCACCGACTAGCGGGAGTTTGACAGATACGCAGTATTTT. Its translation: CASSPTSGSLTDTQYF.

The CDR3 coding sequence is TGTGCCAGCAGCCCCAGCGGGAGGGCCTACGAGCAGTACTTC. Encoded protein: CASSPSGRAYEQYF. The V gene is TRBV3-1 (or the pseudogene TRBV3-2), the J gene TRBJ2-7; 10 nucleotides agree with TRBD2. The germline gives CDR1 LGHDT, CDR2 YNNKEL (reference sequence). V dropped 4 bases and J dropped 2; count of bases not matched to a gene: 2. The CDR3 totals 14 residues.

The gene calls are TRBV6-5 and TRBJ1-5, with TRBD1 identical over 8 bases. Trimming at V came to 6 bases and at J to 2 bases, leaving 6 bases not matched to a gene. CDR1 and CDR2 (germline): MNHEY, SVGAGI. This CDR3 contains 15 residues. CDR3 bases: TGTGCCAGCAGGGATACAGGGGGGGGCAATCAGCCCCAGCATTTT. As protein: CASRDTGGGNQPQHF.

This clone appeared once. The chain couples TRBV15 to TRBJ2-6, with 7 bases lining up with TRBD2. Looked up from germline, CDR1 is LNHNV and CDR2 is YYDKDF (reference sequence). The trim removed 2 bases at V and 2 bases at J, leaving 3 bases unmatched. The CDR3 is made up of 16 amino acids. CDR3 sequence (DNA): TGTGCCACCAGCAGACTGGGGACTACTGGGGCCAACGTCCTGACTTTC. Protein: CATSRLGTTGANVLTF.

V is TRBV10-3 and J is TRBJ2-7; the D is unclear. CDR3 size: 13 residues. Trimming shortened V by 5 bases and J by 5 bases, and 13 bases separated the two germline ends. The germline gives CDR1 ENHRY, CDR2 SYGVKD. Here the CDR3 reads CAISTVLEDEQYF. The CDR3 DNA reads as TGTGCCATCAGTACGGTTCTCGAGGACGAGCAGTACTTC.

The chain is built from TRBV3-1 (or the pseudogene TRBV3-2) and TRBJ1-5; D call uncertain. V dropped 0 bases and J dropped 3 bases, with 9 bases sitting between them. The CDR3 runs to 15 residues. The germline V gene encodes CDR1 LGHDT and CDR2 YNNKEL (reference sequence). CDR3 in DNA: TGTGCCAGCAGCCAAGACGTATTTCCCAATCAGCCCCAGCATTTT. It is translated as CASSQDVFPNQPQHF.

This chain connects TRBV11-2 to TRBJ1-1; tentative D call: TRBD1 (5 bases). The CDR3 is 13 residues long. CDR1 is SGHAT, CDR2 FQNNGV, per germline. V shed 3 bases and J shed 9 bases, with 14 bases lying between them. This chain's CDR3 is CASSLGGSAKAFF. CDR3 DNA: TGTGCCAGCAGCTTGGGGGGGAGCGCGAAAGCTTTCTTT. The complete variable domain, with remaining parts taken from reference TRBV11-2 and TRBJ1-1, reads EAGVAQSPRYKIIEKRQSVAFWCNPISGHATLYWYQQILGQGPKLLIQFQNNGVVDDSQLPKDRFSAERLKGVDSTLKIQPAKLEDSAVYLCASSLGGSAKAFFGQGTRLTVV.

V and J are TRBV15 and TRBJ2-7, with no clear D. CDR1 is LNHNV, CDR2 YYDKDF, per germline (reference sequence). With 8 bases removed from V and 3 bases from J, the gap between germline ends came to 8 bases. The length of the CDR3 is 11 residues. CDR3 region: CATSSDYEQYF. The CDR3 DNA is TGTGCCACCTCGAGTGACTACGAGCAGTACTTC.

The chain couples TRBV14 to TRBJ2-1; 8 bases agree with TRBD2. Trimming at V came to 4 bases and at J to 0 bases, leaving 14 bases not matched to a gene. CDR3 length: 19 amino acids. The V gene's germline CDR1 is SGHDN and CDR2 FVKESK. This chain's CDR3 is CASSPLAASTKSSYNEQFF. The CDR3, as DNA: TGTGCCAGCAGCCCACTAGCGGCCAGTACCAAAAGCTCCTACAATGAGCAGTTCTTC.

The gene calls are TRBV27 and TRBJ2-2; D gene unclear. V was shortened by 3 bases and J by 1 base, with 9 bases between the two germline ends. Germline V gene lookup returns CDR1 MNHEY and CDR2 SMNVEV (reference sequence). The CDR3 sequence is 15 residues long. Here the CDR3 reads CASSFLVGNTGELFF. Here the CDR3 DNA reads TGTGCCAGCAGTTTTCTGGTCGGGAACACCGGGGAGCTGTTTTTT.

V is TRBV28 and J is TRBJ1-1, with D perhaps matching TRBD1 (6 bases). V shed 6 bases and J shed 4 bases, with 15 bases lying between them. The CDR3 has 14 amino acids. CDR1 is MDHEN, CDR2 SYDVKM, per germline. The CDR3 reads CASRTGTWTTEAFF. The CDR3 region has the DNA TGTGCCAGCAGAACAGGGACCTGGACCACTGAAGCTTTCTTT.

The V and J genes are TRBV3-1 (or the pseudogene TRBV3-2) and TRBJ2-1; tentative D call: TRBD2 (5 bases). The CDR3 runs 13 residues. Trimming took off 1 base at V and 8 bases at J, with 9 bases between the two ends. CDR1 and CDR2 (germline): LGHDT, YNNKEL (reference sequence). Here the CDR3 reads CASSQGRPHEQFF. The CDR3 DNA follows: TGTGCCAGCAGCCAAGGGAGGCCCCATGAGCAGTTCTTC.

The gene calls are TRBV27 and TRBJ2-2, with no clear D. The CDR3 totals 14 residues. The germline V gene encodes CDR1 MNHEY and CDR2 SMNVEV (reference sequence). Trimming cost V 6 bases and J 2 bases, with 10 bases left between them. CDR3: CASRIDTNTGELFF. The CDR3 DNA follows: TGTGCCAGCAGGATAGATACTAACACCGGGGAGCTGTTTTTT.

The V call is TRBV27, the J call TRBJ1-1, with a possible D match to TRBD1 (5 bases). Between the trimmed V and J ends, which lost 6 bases and 1 base, there was a span of 18 bases. This CDR3 region has 16 residues. Germline lookup yields CDR1 MNHEY and CDR2 SMNVEV (reference sequence). This CDR3 reads CASSRRQRRQNTEAFF. The CDR3 coding sequence is TGTGCCAGCAGCCGTCGACAGCGACGACAGAACACTGAAGCTTTCTTT.